This TCR beta chain derives from a study of response to subunit inactivated influenza vaccine. Findings of the study overall: Authors proposed each seasonal influenza vaccination draws in few new T cells.

Each CDR3 protein gets one entry after TCRdb re-called the RT-PCR reads with MiXCR. The sample lists 530,000 or so distinct CDR3 sequences, 12% occurring once. The sample holds a few counts of this clonotype. Its antigen is not known. Trimming took 6 bases from V and 0 from J; bases not matched to a gene: 11. The CDR3 is 17 amino acids. The sample was PBMCs from blood, taken on the day of vaccination. The TCR comes from a man aged 50-59 years who received an inactivated influenza vaccine. V and J are TRBV12-3 or TRBV12-4 and TRBJ2-4; TRBD1 matches 7 bases. CDR3 loop: CASSPRGSTLAKNIQYF. The CDR3 DNA reads TGTGCCAGCAGCCCCAGGGGGTCAACACTAGCCAAAAACATTCAGTACTTC.